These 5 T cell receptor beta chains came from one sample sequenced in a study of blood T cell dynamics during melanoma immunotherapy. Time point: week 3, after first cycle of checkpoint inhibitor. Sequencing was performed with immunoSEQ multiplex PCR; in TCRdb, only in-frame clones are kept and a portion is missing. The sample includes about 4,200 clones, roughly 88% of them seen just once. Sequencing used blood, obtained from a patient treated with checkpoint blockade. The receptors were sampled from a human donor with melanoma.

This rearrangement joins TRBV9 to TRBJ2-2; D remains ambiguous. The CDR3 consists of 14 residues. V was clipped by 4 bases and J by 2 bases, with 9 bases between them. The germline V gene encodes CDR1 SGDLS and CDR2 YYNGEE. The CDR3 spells CASSPGFNTGELFF. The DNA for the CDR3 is TGTGCCAGCAGCCCCGGATTTAACACCGGGGAGCTGTTTTTT.

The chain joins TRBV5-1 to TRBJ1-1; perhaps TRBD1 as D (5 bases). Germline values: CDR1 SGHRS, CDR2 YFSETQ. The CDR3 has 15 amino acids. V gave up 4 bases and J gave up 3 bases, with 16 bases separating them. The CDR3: CASSQEPLGDTEAFF. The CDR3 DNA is TGCGCCAGCAGCCAGGAACCACTAGGGGACACTGAAGCTTTCTTT. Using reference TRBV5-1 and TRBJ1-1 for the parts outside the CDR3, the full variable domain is KAGVTQTPRYLIKTRGQQVTLSCSPISGHRSVSWYQQTPGQGLQFLFEYFSETQRNKGNFPGRFSGRQFSNSRSEMNVSTLELGDSALYLCASSQEPLGDTEAFFGQGTRLTVV.

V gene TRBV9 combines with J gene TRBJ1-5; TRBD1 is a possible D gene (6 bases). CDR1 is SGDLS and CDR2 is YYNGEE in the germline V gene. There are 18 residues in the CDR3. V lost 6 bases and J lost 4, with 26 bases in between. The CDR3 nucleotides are TGTGCCAGCAAGGTTAGGTGGAGAATCCGGGACAAGAATCAGCCCCAGCATTTT. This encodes CASKVRWRIRDKNQPQHF.

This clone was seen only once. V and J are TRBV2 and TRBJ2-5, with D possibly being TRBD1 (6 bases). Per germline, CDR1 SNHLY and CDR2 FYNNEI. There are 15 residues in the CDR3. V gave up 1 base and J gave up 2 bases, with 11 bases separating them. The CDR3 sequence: CASSEVRTEQETQYF. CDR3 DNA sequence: TGTGCCAGCAGTGAAGTGAGGACAGAGCAAGAGACCCAGTACTTC.

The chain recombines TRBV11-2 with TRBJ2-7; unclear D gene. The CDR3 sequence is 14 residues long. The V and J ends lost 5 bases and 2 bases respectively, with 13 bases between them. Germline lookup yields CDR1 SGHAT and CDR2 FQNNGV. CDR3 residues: CASSPDTLPYEQYF. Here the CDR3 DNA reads TGTGCCAGCAGCCCAGACACCTTGCCCTACGAGCAGTACTTC.